These 22 T cell receptor beta chains share one sample of origin, sequenced in a study of blood T cell repertoires in COVID-19. Only in-frame clones appear in the TCRdb table, and some are missing; sequencing was by immunoSEQ multiplex PCR. Counted here are 95,000 to 150,000 clones, 80% to 90% occurring once; the ten biggest clones make up approximately 27%. Sequencing used peripheral blood. The source of these receptors is a man aged 65 to 85 with active or convalescent COVID-19.

The V gene is TRBV5-4, the J gene TRBJ1-1; the match to TRBD1 covers 10 bases. Germline V lookup: CDR1 SGHNT, CDR2 YYREEE (reference sequence). There are 16 residues in the CDR3. Germline trimming cut 3 bases from V and 3 bases from J; bases unmatched to any gene: 8. The DNA for the CDR3 is TGTGCCAGCAGCTCGCAGACAGGGGGCGGGGACACTGAAGCTTTCTTT. Protein: CASSSQTGGGDTEAFF.

The chain combines TRBV5-1 with TRBJ2-5; TRBD2 aligns across 9 bases. The V gene's germline CDR1 is SGHRS and CDR2 YFSETQ. V lost 4 bases and J lost 5; bases outside the gene matches: 6. This CDR3 region has 14 residues. CDR3 sequence (DNA): TGCGCCAGCAGCCCGGGACTAGCAGTGGAGACCCAGTACTTC. Encoded protein: CASSPGLAVETQYF. Full variable domain (remainder filled in from reference TRBV5-1 and TRBJ2-5): KAGVTQTPRYLIKTRGQQVTLSCSPISGHRSVSWYQQTPGQGLQFLFEYFSETQRNKGNFPGRFSGRQFSNSRSEMNVSTLELGDSALYLCASSPGLAVETQYFGPGTRLLVL.

The chain employs TRBV11-3 and TRBJ2-1, with a possible D match to TRBD1 (5 bases). The CDR3 has 15 amino acids. Trimming took off 5 bases at V and 2 bases at J, with 13 bases between the two ends. CDR1 is SGHNT and CDR2 is YENEEA in the germline V gene. The CDR3: CASSLGRATYNEQFF. For the CDR3, the DNA is TGTGCCAGCAGCCTGGGCAGGGCAACCTACAATGAGCAGTTCTTC.

This chain uses TRBV11-3 with TRBJ2-1; 8 bases are shared with TRBD2. V shed 1 base, J shed 4 bases, and the junction held 6 bases outside the gene matches. CDR1 is SGHNT and CDR2 is YENEEA in the germline V gene. The CDR3 loop spans 16 amino acids. CDR3 sequence reads: CASSLAIAGTYNEQFF. The CDR3 DNA reads TGTGCCAGCAGCTTAGCAATAGCGGGAACATACAATGAGCAGTTCTTC.

CDR3 bases: TGCGCCAGCAGCTTGGGGGGTGTAGCGGGCGTGGAGCAGTTCTTC. It yields the protein CASSLGGVAGVEQFF. The V call is TRBV5-1, the J call TRBJ2-1; 7 bases map to TRBD2. Germline CDR1 is SGHRS and CDR2 is YFSETQ. The ends lost 0 bases at V and 10 bases at J; junction bases unmatched: 10. The CDR3 has 15 residues.

The chain links TRBV21-1 to TRBJ1-5; the table's TRBD1 call for D was not verified on the DNA. TRBV21-1 is assigned pseudogene status. This CDR3 spans 16 amino acids. The DNA of the CDR3 is TGTGCCAGCAGCAGGAGCCGGGACAGGGGTTATCAGCCCCAGCATTTT. Protein sequence: CASSRSRDRGYQPQHF.

The chain employs TRBV6-5 and TRBJ2-1; 10 nucleotides align to TRBD2. The trim removed 6 bases at V and 7 bases at J, leaving 9 bases unmatched. This CDR3 has 15 residues. Looked up from germline, CDR1 is MNHEY and CDR2 is SVGAGI. The CDR3 DNA reads as TGTGCCAGCAGGATAACTAGCGGGGCTCCTAATGAGCAGTTCTTC. The encoded protein is CASRITSGAPNEQFF.

This rearrangement joins TRBV11-1 to TRBJ2-1, with D unresolved. This CDR3 is built from 14 residues. V lost 1 base and J 7 bases, leaving 11 bases between the germline ends. Looked up from germline, CDR1 is SGHAT and CDR2 is FQDESV (reference sequence). The CDR3 is CASSLVLSVNEQFF. The CDR3, as DNA: TGTGCCAGCAGCTTAGTCCTAAGCGTAAATGAGCAGTTCTTC.

This clone appeared a single time. The chain joins TRBV28 to TRBJ1-1; D gene unclear. This CDR3 is built from 14 residues. Germline lookup yields CDR1 MDHEN and CDR2 SYDVKM. Trimming pared 2 bases from V and 7 bases from J, leaving 14 bases between. As DNA, the CDR3 is TGTGCCAGCAGTTTAACGCGGGGTCGGTATGAAGCTTTCTTT. It specifies CASSLTRGRYEAFF.

V is TRBV15 and J is TRBJ1-5, with 12 bases that match TRBD1. V dropped 8 bases and J dropped 0; count of bases not matched to a gene: 5. There are 16 residues in the CDR3. Germline CDR1 and CDR2: LNHNV and YYDKDF (reference sequence). The DNA of the CDR3 is TGTGCCACCTCCGGGACAGGGGGCATTAGCAATCAGCCCCAGCATTTT. It yields the protein CATSGTGGISNQPQHF.

The V call is TRBV6-1, the J call TRBJ2-3; TRBD1 matches 11 bases. The CDR3 totals 16 residues. Germline V gene sequence: CDR1 MNHNS, CDR2 SASEGT. J lost 6 bases, V lost 0 bases, and 5 bases had no gene match. The CDR3 loop reads CASSEAGGQGADTQYF. CDR3 sequence (DNA): TGTGCCAGCAGTGAAGCGGGCGGACAGGGGGCCGATACGCAGTATTTT.

V usage is TRBV4-2 and J usage is TRBJ2-7; TRBD2 agrees at 11 bases. CDR1 LGHNA and CDR2 YNFKEQ come from the germline V gene. Unmatched junction bases numbered 6, after V lost 2 bases and J lost 3 bases. CDR3 length: 16 residues. CDR3 amino acids: CASSQIHGTSGYEQYF. In DNA form, the CDR3 reads TGTGCCAGCAGCCAAATTCACGGGACTAGCGGCTACGAGCAGTACTTC.

This sequence joins TRBV28 and TRBJ2-7, with a weak D call TRBD1 (5 bases). The CDR3 covers 12 residues. With 3 bases removed from V and 5 bases from J, the gap between germline ends came to 8 bases. Looked up from germline, CDR1 is MDHEN and CDR2 is SYDVKM. DNA of the CDR3: TGTGCCAGCAGTTTGATAGGGGACGAGCAGTACTTC. It encodes CASSLIGDEQYF.

Comment on this clone: Distinct nucleotide sequences in the sample also encode this CDR3. The CDR3 loop reads CSVQGNTGELFF. CDR3 DNA sequence: TGCAGCGTTCAGGGAAACACCGGGGAGCTGTTTTTT. The J gene is TRBJ2-2, the V gene TRBV29-1; the D gene is possibly TRBD1 (5 bases). Per germline, CDR1 SQVTM and CDR2 ANQGSEA. The V gene lost 5 bases and the J gene lost 2 bases, with 6 bases spanning the gap. The CDR3 has 12 amino acids.

V gene TRBV11-3 combines with J gene TRBJ2-1; the D gene is possibly TRBD2 (7 bases). The CDR3 length is 16 residues. In germline, CDR1 is SGHNT, CDR2 YENEEA. V lost 0 bases to trimming and J lost 7 bases, with 16 bases between them. The CDR3 nucleotides read TGTGCCAGCAGCTTAGAGGGGGCGGGAGTTTCAAATGAGCAGTTCTTC. Residues: CASSLEGAGVSNEQFF.

The chain is built from TRBV5-6 and TRBJ1-6, with 8 bases aligning to TRBD1. Germline loops: CDR1 SGHDT, CDR2 YYEEEE. V was clipped by 5 bases and J by 7 bases; unmatched bases: 5. This CDR3 has 14 residues. The chain's CDR3 is CASSQGQGNSPLHF. The CDR3 DNA reads as TGTGCCAGCAGTCAAGGACAGGGCAATTCACCCCTCCACTTT.

V gene TRBV25-1 combines with J gene TRBJ1-3; the D is unclear. Germline values: CDR1 MGHDK, CDR2 SYGVNS. This CDR3 is built from 14 residues. The germline V and J ends were trimmed by 5 bases and 3 bases, with 11 bases remaining between them. CDR3 amino acids: CASSNSLVGNTIYF. As DNA, the CDR3 is TGTGCCAGCAGTAACAGCCTCGTTGGAAACACCATATATTTT.

The chain couples TRBV2 to TRBJ2-1, with D uncertain. The CDR3 has 15 amino acids. The germline V gene encodes CDR1 SNHLY and CDR2 FYNNEI. The ends were cut back, 3 bases at V and 2 bases at J, with 11 bases in the middle. The CDR3 loop is CASSERRPAYNEQFF. The CDR3 bases are TGTGCCAGCAGTGAGCGGAGACCCGCCTACAATGAGCAGTTCTTC.

The V gene is TRBV6-1, the J gene TRBJ2-3; 10 nucleotides align to TRBD2. This CDR3 region has 20 residues. Germline V gives CDR1 MNHNS, CDR2 SASEGT. The V segment lost 3 bases and the J segment 5 bases; nucleotides outside the gene matches: 20. DNA of the CDR3: TGTGCCAGCAGTGATGGACGGGCTAGCGGGAGCGACCATGTAATAGATACGCAGTATTTT. It translates to CASSDGRASGSDHVIDTQYF.

This chain connects TRBV4-1 to TRBJ2-1; D may be TRBD2 (5 bases). The CDR3 extends over 17 amino acids. Germline-derived CDR1 and CDR2 are MGHRA and YSYEKL. With 0 bases removed from V and 2 bases from J, the gap between germline ends came to 14 bases. Here the CDR3 DNA reads TGCGCCAGCAGCCAAGAGATAGGGCGGGCCACCTACAATGAGCAGTTCTTC. Its translation is CASSQEIGRATYNEQFF.

The gene calls are TRBV25-1 and TRBJ2-6, with D hard to call. The CDR3 extends over 12 amino acids. CDR1 is MGHDK and CDR2 is SYGVNS in the germline V gene. The V end lost 6 bases, the J end lost 3 bases, and 3 bases lay between the germline ends. This CDR3 reads CASSGGANVLTF. CDR3 in DNA: TGTGCCAGCAGCGGTGGGGCCAACGTCCTGACTTTC. Full variable domain (rest looked up from reference TRBV25-1 and TRBJ2-6): EADIYQTPRYLVIGTGKKITLECSQTMGHDKMYWYQQDPGMELHLIHYSYGVNSTEKGDLSSESTVSRIRTEHFPLTLESARPSHTSQYLCASSGGANVLTFGAGSRLTVL.

This clone was counted a single time. This sequence joins TRBV2 and TRBJ2-7, with 7 bases fitting TRBD1. V lost 5 bases, J lost 6 bases, and 7 bases stayed unmatched. The CDR3 has 13 amino acids. Germline V gene data show CDR1 as SNHLY and CDR2 as FYNNEI. The CDR3 DNA reads TGTGCCAGCAGTTCTAATAGACAGGGCGAGCAGTACTTC. Amino acid sequence: CASSSNRQGEQYF. The full variable domain, completed using reference TRBV2 and TRBJ2-7, is EPEVTQTPSHQVTQMGQEVILRCVPISNHLYFYWYRQILGQKVEFLVSFYNNEISEKSEIFDDQFSVERPDGSNFTLKIRSTKLEDSAMYFCASSSNRQGEQYFGPGTRLTVT.